Listed here are 17 T cell receptor beta chains from one sample, sequenced in a study of blood T cell repertoires in COVID-19. Clones were sequenced by immunoSEQ multiplex PCR, and TCRdb holds only the in-frame ones, with some missing. The sample includes roughly 250,000 clones, roughly 88% of them seen just once. The sample consisted of peripheral blood. These receptor sequences come from a woman aged 35 to 49 who had recovered from COVID-19.

The chain uses TRBV11-2 and TRBJ1-4, with TRBD1 matching over 7 bases. This CDR3 spans 15 amino acids. Germline lookup yields CDR1 SGHAT and CDR2 FQNNGV. V gave up 4 bases and J gave up 4 bases; unmatched junction bases: 6. In DNA, the CDR3 is TGTGCCAGCAGCTCGTCAGGGGGAAGTAATGAAAAACTGTTTTTT. It is translated as CASSSSGGSNEKLFF. Full variable domain (rest looked up from reference TRBV11-2 and TRBJ1-4): EAGVAQSPRYKIIEKRQSVAFWCNPISGHATLYWYQQILGQGPKLLIQFQNNGVVDDSQLPKDRFSAERLKGVDSTLKIQPAKLEDSAVYLCASSSSGGSNEKLFFGSGTQLSVL.

The rearrangement uses TRBV6-2 or TRBV6-3 and TRBJ1-4; D ambiguous. Germline V CDR1 and CDR2: MNHEY, SVGEGT. The CDR3 totals 13 residues. Trimming pared 4 bases from V and 7 bases from J, leaving 10 bases between. CDR3 coding DNA: TGTGCCAGCAGTTCCAGGCGGGGTGAAAAACTGTTTTTT. Protein sequence: CASSSRRGEKLFF.

The chain combines TRBV6-2 or TRBV6-3 with TRBJ1-5; D is perhaps TRBD1 (6 bases). In germline, CDR1 is MNHEY, CDR2 SVGEGT. There are 15 residues in the CDR3. Trimming took 2 bases from V and 2 from J, leaving 10 bases between them. CDR3 in DNA: TGTGCCAGCAGTTACCGGACAGCAGGCAATCAGCCCCAGCATTTT. Amino acids: CASSYRTAGNQPQHF.

This sequence joins TRBV6-2 or TRBV6-3 and TRBJ2-7; 12 bases match TRBD2. This CDR3 spans 17 amino acids. J was trimmed by 4 bases and V by 2 bases; bases with no gene match: 9. Germline V lookup: CDR1 MNHEY, CDR2 SVGEGT. CDR3 sequence: CASSYETSGGRRYEQYF. The CDR3 nucleotides read TGTGCCAGCAGTTACGAGACTAGCGGGGGCCGACGTTACGAGCAGTACTTC.

The rearrangement links TRBV7-2 to TRBJ1-2; 9 bases fit TRBD1. The germline V gene encodes CDR1 SGHTA and CDR2 FQGNSA. This CDR3 has 17 amino acids. V trimming: 6 bases; J trimming: 4 bases; junction bases outside the gene matches: 15. CDR3 protein: CASSQGPAGQGLYGYTF. The CDR3 DNA is TGTGCCAGCAGTCAGGGCCCCGCGGGACAGGGTCTCTATGGCTACACCTTC.

The chain joins TRBV4-3 to TRBJ2-7, with 7 bases aligning to TRBD2. CDR3 size: 15 residues. Unmatched junction bases numbered 10, after V lost 1 base and J lost 7 bases. Per germline, CDR1 LGHNA and CDR2 YSLEER. The CDR3 protein is CASSQVGLGRREQYF. The CDR3 DNA sequence: TGCGCCAGCAGCCAAGTAGGACTAGGGCGTCGGGAGCAGTACTTC.

The chain has TRBV11-2 and TRBJ2-7, with D hard to call. Trimming pared 1 base from V and 6 bases from J, leaving 10 bases between. The CDR3 loop spans 13 amino acids. Germline lookup yields CDR1 SGHAT and CDR2 FQNNGV. The DNA of the CDR3 is TGTGCCAGCAGCTTAGTACTGACTCTCGAGCAGTACTTC. Its protein product is CASSLVLTLEQYF.

The J gene is TRBJ2-1, the V gene TRBV16; D is perhaps TRBD2 (7 bases). CDR3 length equals 16 residues. Germline loops: CDR1 KGHSY, CDR2 FQNENV. Trimming pared 0 bases from V and 4 bases from J, leaving 13 bases between. The CDR3 coding sequence is TGTGCCAGCAGCCAATCAATTCGGGGGGCTTACAATGAGCAGTTCTTC. Translation: CASSQSIRGAYNEQFF.

The chain recombines TRBV2 with TRBJ2-5, with TRBD2 matching over 9 bases. The ends lost 4 bases at V and 4 bases at J; junction bases unmatched: 10. The length of the CDR3 is 16 residues. Germline CDR1 is SNHLY and CDR2 is FYNNEI. CDR3: CASSAFGPAGGETQYF. The CDR3 region has the DNA TGTGCCAGCAGTGCTTTCGGGCCAGCGGGAGGAGAGACCCAGTACTTC. The full variable domain, completed using reference TRBV2 and TRBJ2-5, is EPEVTQTPSHQVTQMGQEVILRCVPISNHLYFYWYRQILGQKVEFLVSFYNNEISEKSEIFDDQFSVERPDGSNFTLKIRSTKLEDSAMYFCASSAFGPAGGETQYFGPGTRLLVL.

This rearrangement joins TRBV5-1 to TRBJ2-2, with a weak D call TRBD1 (7 bases). Germline V gene sequence: CDR1 SGHRS, CDR2 YFSETQ. The CDR3 spans 14 residues. V lost 5 bases, J lost 9 bases, and 17 bases lay in between. The CDR3 protein is CASRLGRGVRELFF. The CDR3, as DNA: TGCGCCAGCAGACTCGGCAGGGGGGTCCGGGAGCTGTTTTTT.

The chain carries TRBV4-3 and TRBJ2-6, with D possibly being TRBD1 (5 bases). The V and J ends lost 0 bases and 0 bases respectively, with 9 bases between them. The CDR3 is 17 amino acids. Looked up from germline, CDR1 is LGHNA and CDR2 is YSLEER. CDR3 amino acids: CASSQDLGPSGANVLTF. CDR3 sequence (DNA): TGCGCCAGCAGCCAAGATTTGGGGCCCTCTGGGGCCAACGTCCTGACTTTC.

The genes are TRBV12-5 and TRBJ2-1; D gene ambiguous. Deletions cut 2 bases from V and 0 bases from J, with 11 bases between. CDR1 is LGHNT, CDR2 FRNRAP, per germline. The CDR3 is made up of 16 amino acids. The CDR3 bases are TGTGCTAGTGGTTTGCCCTTACGTAGCTCCTACAATGAGCAGTTCTTC. Encoded protein: CASGLPLRSSYNEQFF.

This chain links TRBV2 with TRBJ2-1; TRBD2 aligns across 7 bases. In germline, CDR1 is SNHLY, CDR2 FYNNEI. The CDR3 totals 13 residues. The trim removed 6 bases at V and 3 bases at J, leaving 2 bases unmatched. The CDR3 spells CASSTGGYNEQFF. In DNA, the CDR3 is TGTGCCAGCAGCACGGGGGGCTACAATGAGCAGTTCTTC.

The CDR3 DNA is TGTGCCAGCAGCCACCTCGGGACTAGCGGGATCATGGACCAGTTCTTC. This translates into CASSHLGTSGIMDQFF. The V and J genes are TRBV4-2 and TRBJ2-1, with TRBD2 matching 13 bases. The germline V gene encodes CDR1 LGHNA and CDR2 YNFKEQ. Trimming cost V 3 bases and J 13 bases; bases outside gene matches: 12. This CDR3 has 16 residues.

V gene TRBV6-2 or TRBV6-3 combines with J gene TRBJ2-7; 7 bases agree with TRBD2. Germline CDR1 reads MNHEY; CDR2 reads SVGEGT. The CDR3 runs 17 residues. After removal of 2 bases from V and 4 bases from J, the junction contained 14 bases not matched to a gene. DNA for the CDR3: TGTGCCAGCAGTTACGCCCGGGGAGGGCCCCCAGGATACGAGCAGTACTTC. Its translation: CASSYARGGPPGYEQYF.

This chain links TRBV3-1 (or the pseudogene TRBV3-2) with TRBJ1-6; 7 nucleotides line up with TRBD1. J was trimmed by 5 bases and V by 0 bases; bases with no gene match: 13. Looked up from germline, CDR1 is LGHDT and CDR2 is YNNKEL (reference sequence). The CDR3 spans 19 residues. The CDR3 DNA reads as TGTGCCAGCAGCCAAGAGATGGCGCAGGGGGTGGCCCATAATTCACCCCTCCACTTT. Protein: CASSQEMAQGVAHNSPLHF.

The chain couples TRBV30 to TRBJ2-3; 7 bases line up with TRBD2. V shed 3 bases and J 4 bases; nucleotides not matched to a gene: 10. Germline V CDR1 and CDR2: GTSNPN, SVGIG (reference sequence). CDR3 size: 15 residues. The CDR3 nucleotides read TGTGCCTGGAGAAAAAGGGAGGGTTTCGCAGATACGCAGTATTTT. Its protein product is CAWRKREGFADTQYF.